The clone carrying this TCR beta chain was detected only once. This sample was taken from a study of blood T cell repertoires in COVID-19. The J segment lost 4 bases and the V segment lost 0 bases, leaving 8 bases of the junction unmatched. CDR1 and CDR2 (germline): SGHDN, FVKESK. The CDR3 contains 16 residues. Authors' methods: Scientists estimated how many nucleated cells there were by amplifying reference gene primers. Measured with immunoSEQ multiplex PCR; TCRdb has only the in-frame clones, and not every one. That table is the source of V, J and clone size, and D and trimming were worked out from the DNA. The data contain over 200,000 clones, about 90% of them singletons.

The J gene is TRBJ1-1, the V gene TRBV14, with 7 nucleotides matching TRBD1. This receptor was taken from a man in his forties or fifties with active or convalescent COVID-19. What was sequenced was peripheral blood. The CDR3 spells CASSQETRDRATEAFF. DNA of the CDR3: TGTGCCAGCAGCCAAGAGACCCGAGACAGGGCCACTGAAGCTTTCTTT.